This T cell receptor beta chain was identified during a study of glioma-infiltrating T cells. Study-wide results and caveats: Gliomas, especially low-grade, showed above-expected tissue-blood divergence; non-neoplastic patients showed below. Only very few CDR3 sequences appeared in both tissue and blood.

CDR3 length: 15 amino acids. Germline-derived CDR1 and CDR2 are DFQATT and SNEGSKA (reference sequence). Concerning this clonotype itself: Its antigen is not identified. A junction end diverges from the germline sequence, so it may reflect a read error.

Using RNA template, CDR3s of TCR alpha and beta were amplified with iRepertoire arm-PCR. One-step reverse transcription and amplification started from approximately 100-400 ng of tissue mRNA or PBMC total RNA. TCRdb analysed the multiplex PCR reads with MiXCR anew, one entry per CDR3 protein. In the table there are over 90,000 distinct CDR3 sequences, about 28% of which are singletons. Sequencing was done on a sample of glioma tissue, nonneoplastic brain tissue, or PBMCs (not recorded which). This TCR came from a human donor with low-grade glioma or glioblastoma, undergoing nonglioma brain surgery, or in good health (not recorded which). This chain links TRBV20-1 with TRBJ1-1, with D perhaps matching TRBD1 (5 bases). The CDR3: CSARPRGYFNTEGFF. In DNA, the CDR3 is TGCAGTGCCCGACCCCGGGGCTACTTTAACACTGAAGGTTTCTTT.